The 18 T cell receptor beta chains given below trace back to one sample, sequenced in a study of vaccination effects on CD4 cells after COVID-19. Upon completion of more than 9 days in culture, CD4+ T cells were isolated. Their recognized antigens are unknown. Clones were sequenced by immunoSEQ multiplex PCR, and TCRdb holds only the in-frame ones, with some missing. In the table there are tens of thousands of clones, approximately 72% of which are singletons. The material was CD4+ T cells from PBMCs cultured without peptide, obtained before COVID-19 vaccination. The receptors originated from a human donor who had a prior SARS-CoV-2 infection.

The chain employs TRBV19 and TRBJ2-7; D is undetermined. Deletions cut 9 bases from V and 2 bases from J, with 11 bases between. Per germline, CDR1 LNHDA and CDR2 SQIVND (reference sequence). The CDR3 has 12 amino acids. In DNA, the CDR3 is TGTGCCAGCGGGCGAGGAACCTACGAGCAGTACTTC. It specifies CASGRGTYEQYF. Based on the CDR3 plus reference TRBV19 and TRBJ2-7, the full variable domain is DGGITQSPKYLFRKEGQNVTLSCEQNLNHDAMYWYRQDPGQGLRLIYYSQIVNDFQKGDIAEGYSVSREKKESFPLTVTSAQKNPTAFYLCASGRGTYEQYFGPGTRLTVT.

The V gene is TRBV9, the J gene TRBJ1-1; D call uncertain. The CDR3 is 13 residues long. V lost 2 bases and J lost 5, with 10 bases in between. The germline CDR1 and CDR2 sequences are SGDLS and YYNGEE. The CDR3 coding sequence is TGTGCCAGCAGCGTCGGGTGGGGAACTGAAGCTTTCTTT. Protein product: CASSVGWGTEAFF.

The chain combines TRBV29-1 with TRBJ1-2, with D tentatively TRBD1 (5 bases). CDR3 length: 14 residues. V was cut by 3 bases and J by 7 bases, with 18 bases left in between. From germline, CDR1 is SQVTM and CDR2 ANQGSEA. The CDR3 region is CSVDVLRDLFGYTF. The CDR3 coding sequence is TGCAGCGTTGATGTCTTAAGGGACCTTTTTGGCTACACCTTC.

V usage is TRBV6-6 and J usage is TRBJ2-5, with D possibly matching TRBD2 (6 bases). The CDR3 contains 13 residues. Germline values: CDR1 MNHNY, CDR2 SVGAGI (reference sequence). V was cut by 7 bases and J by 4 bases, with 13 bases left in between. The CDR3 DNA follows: TGTGCCAGCACCTCGCTGGGGGGAGAGACCCAGTACTTC. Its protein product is CASTSLGGETQYF.

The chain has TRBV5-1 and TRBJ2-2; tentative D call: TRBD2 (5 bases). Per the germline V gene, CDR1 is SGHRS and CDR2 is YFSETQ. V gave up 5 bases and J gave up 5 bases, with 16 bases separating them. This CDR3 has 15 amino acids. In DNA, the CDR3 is TGCGCCAGCAGTTCCCTCGGGATGCAAACCGGGGAGCTGTTTTTT. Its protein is CASSSLGMQTGELFF.

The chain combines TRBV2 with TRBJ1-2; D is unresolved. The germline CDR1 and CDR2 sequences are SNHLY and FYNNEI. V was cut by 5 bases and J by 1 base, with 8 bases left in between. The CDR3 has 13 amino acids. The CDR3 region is CASSNTINYGYTF. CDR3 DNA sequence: TGTGCCAGCAGTAACACCATTAACTATGGCTACACCTTC.

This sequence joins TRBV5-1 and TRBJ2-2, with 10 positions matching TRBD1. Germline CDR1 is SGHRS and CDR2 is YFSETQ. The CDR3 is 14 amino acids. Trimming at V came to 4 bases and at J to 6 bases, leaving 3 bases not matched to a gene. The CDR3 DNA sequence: TGCGCCAGCAGCCGACAGGGGGCGGCCGGGGAGCTGTTTTTT. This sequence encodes CASSRQGAAGELFF.

The CDR3, as DNA: TGTGCCAGCAGCCGAGGACAGGGAGAAAAGCAGTACTTC. Amino acids: CASSRGQGEKQYF. The gene calls are TRBV12-3 or TRBV12-4 and TRBJ2-7; 8 positions agree with TRBD1. The CDR3 spans 13 residues. The V segment lost 6 bases and the J segment 8 bases; nucleotides outside the gene matches: 9.

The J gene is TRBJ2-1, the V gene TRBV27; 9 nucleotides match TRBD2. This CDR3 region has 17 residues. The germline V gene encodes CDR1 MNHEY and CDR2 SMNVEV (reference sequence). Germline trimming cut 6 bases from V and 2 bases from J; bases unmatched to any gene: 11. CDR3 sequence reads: CASSWRVAGVPYNEQFF. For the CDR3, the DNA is TGTGCCAGCAGCTGGCGAGTAGCGGGAGTTCCCTACAATGAGCAGTTCTTC.

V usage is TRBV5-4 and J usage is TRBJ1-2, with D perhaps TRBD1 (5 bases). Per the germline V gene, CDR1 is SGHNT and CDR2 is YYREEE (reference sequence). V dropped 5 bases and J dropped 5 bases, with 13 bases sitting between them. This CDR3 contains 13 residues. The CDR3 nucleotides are TGTGCCAGCAGTGAGGGGAGGAGGTATGGCTACACCTTC. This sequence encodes CASSEGRRYGYTF.

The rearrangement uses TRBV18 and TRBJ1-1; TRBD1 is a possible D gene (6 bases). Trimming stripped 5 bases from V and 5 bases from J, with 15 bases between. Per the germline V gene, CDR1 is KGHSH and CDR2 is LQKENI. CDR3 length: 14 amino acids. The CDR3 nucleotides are TGTGCCAGCTCATTGGGGGGGGCTCGGACTGAAGCTTTCTTT. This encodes CASSLGGARTEAFF.

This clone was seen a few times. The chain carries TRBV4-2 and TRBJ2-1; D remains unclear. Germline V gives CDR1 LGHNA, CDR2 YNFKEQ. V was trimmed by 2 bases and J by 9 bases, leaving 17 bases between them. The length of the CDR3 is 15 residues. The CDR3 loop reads CASSQRAGSAGEQFF. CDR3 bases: TGTGCCAGCAGCCAACGGGCCGGCAGCGCCGGTGAGCAGTTCTTC.

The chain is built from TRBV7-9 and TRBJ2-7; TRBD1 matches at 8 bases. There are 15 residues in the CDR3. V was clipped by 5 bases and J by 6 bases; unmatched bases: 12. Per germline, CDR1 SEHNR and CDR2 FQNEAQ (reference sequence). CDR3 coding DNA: TGTGCCAGCAGCCGATGGACAGGGTTCGGTAGCGAGCAGTACTTC. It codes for CASSRWTGFGSEQYF.

The CDR3 DNA reads as TGCGCCAGCAGCTTGTTTCCAGGGCAAGAGACCCAGTACTTC. It yields the protein CASSLFPGQETQYF. The J gene is TRBJ2-5, the V gene TRBV5-1; TRBD1 might be the D (5 bases). The V gene's germline CDR1 is SGHRS and CDR2 YFSETQ. Trimming stripped 1 base from V and 2 bases from J, with 9 bases between. The CDR3 has 14 residues.

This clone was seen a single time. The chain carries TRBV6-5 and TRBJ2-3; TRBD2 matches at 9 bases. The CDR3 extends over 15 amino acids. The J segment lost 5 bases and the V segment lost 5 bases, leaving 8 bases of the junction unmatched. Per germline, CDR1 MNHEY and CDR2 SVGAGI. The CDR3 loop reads CASSLSGGSGDTQYF. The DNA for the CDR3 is TGTGCCAGCAGTCTTAGCGGGGGAAGCGGAGATACGCAGTATTTT.

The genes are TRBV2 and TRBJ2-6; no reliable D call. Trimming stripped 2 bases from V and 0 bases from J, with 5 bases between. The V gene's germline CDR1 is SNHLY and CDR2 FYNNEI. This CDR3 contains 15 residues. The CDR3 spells CASSEQPSGANVLTF. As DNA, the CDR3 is TGTGCCAGCAGTGAACAGCCCTCTGGGGCCAACGTCCTGACTTTC.

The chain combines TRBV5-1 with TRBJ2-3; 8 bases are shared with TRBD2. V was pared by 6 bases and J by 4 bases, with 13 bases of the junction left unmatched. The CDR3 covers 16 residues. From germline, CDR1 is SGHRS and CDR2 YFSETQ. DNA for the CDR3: TGCGCCAGCACCCCCCCCTCCAGCGGGAGTGCAGATACGCAGTATTTT. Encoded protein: CASTPPSSGSADTQYF.

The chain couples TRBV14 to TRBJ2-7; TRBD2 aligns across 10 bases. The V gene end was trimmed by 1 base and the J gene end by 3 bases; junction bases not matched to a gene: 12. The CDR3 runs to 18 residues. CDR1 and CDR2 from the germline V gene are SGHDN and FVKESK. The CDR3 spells CASSQGIGLAGEFYEQYF. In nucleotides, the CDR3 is TGTGCCAGCAGCCAAGGAATTGGGCTAGCGGGAGAGTTCTACGAGCAGTACTTC.